Given below is one TCR beta chain in context. It has no known antigen specificity. The sample holds no much larger clone one base away, and base qualities are not on file. One collaborating source in Seattle enrolled patients during active infection and followed them longitudinally through the course of disease. Whole blood was collected in K2EDTA tubes by collaborating institutions according to the institutions' own protocols. For TCRbeta analysis, collaborators shipped samples as frozen whole blood, isolated PBMCs, or DNA extracted from either of those sample types. TCRbeta CDR3 regions were amplified from genomic DNA by means of the immunoSEQ Assay, a bias-controlled multiplex PCR. The study's own analysis went as follows. Within the assay, amplification of reference gene primers was used to estimate how many nucleated cells each sample contained. Sequence reads were collapsed and filtered to measure the absolute abundance of every unique TCRbeta CDR3 rearrangement. Productive Simpson clonality was computed per sample as the square root of Simpson's diversity index over productive rearrangements. What TCRdb holds here is the immuneACCESS table cut down to in-frame rearrangements. Part of the clones is not present; checked against another copy, under half of the missing clones reflect an unresolved V gene, and the others are unexplained. The DNA was the basis for D and trimming; V, J and clone size are from that table. The sample table shows more than 300,000 clones, and roughly nine tenths are seen once. Approximately 2% of the sample belongs to the ten largest clones.

V and J are trimmed by 7 bases and 5 bases, and the gene matches miss 11 bases of the junction. The CDR3 runs 15 residues from the cysteine to the phenylalanine. Left in the record is the CDR3 DNA by itself, 45 bases read in frame from the first base. Looking up the germline V gene yields CDR1 MNHEY and CDR2 SVGAGI. The sample comes from a study of blood T cell repertoires in COVID-19 (TCRdb year 2020). The study in broad terms: The collaborator samples originated in the United States, Italy and Spain and spanned the acute and convalescent phases of COVID-19. The material from the prospective study consisted of cDNA or gDNA derived from T cells, B-cell-depleted T cells, or PBMCs. Deeply sampled blood TCRbeta repertoires from subjects exposed to, actively infected with, or recovered from COVID-19 were included in the dataset. A freely available public database, intended as a resource for researchers studying the immune response to SARS-CoV-2, is where the repertoires were released. Samples came from the ongoing ImmuneRACE study (first 160 participants) plus 1,254 subjects from 6 global collaborators. Sample metadata almost always included a de-identified subject ID, COVID-19 status, age in years and sex. Where HLA class I and class II types were available, the types were taken from metadata supplied by the sample provider, not from assay-based typing. The full study reports these points: The amount of clinical and demographic metadata varied by source and participant and was provided uncurated.

The sequence was collected from a woman aged 25 to 39 with COVID-19, enrolled during active disease. Source material: peripheral blood. The rearranged chain carries TRBV6-5 and TRBJ1-1, with 9 middle bases fitting TRBD1. The CDR3 region reads CASTLGGQGGTEAFF. The nucleotide sequence is given as TGTGCCAGCACCCTGGGGGGACAGGGTGGGACTGAAGCTTTCTTT.